These T cell receptor beta chains were read from a single sample in a study of early T cells in non-severe SARS-CoV-2 infection. TCRdb reanalysed the 5' RACE reads using MiXCR and keeps one entry per CDR3 protein. Of roughly 51,000 distinct CDR3 sequences detected, over 7.5% appear once; the ten largest clones hold roughly 8%. Sequences were obtained from whole blood. All receptors derive from an adult who was a healthcare worker with PCR-confirmed SARS-CoV-2 infection or an uninfected control (not recorded which). The CDR3 runs from the conserved cysteine through the conserved F or W. A D gene is named only where the DNA matches it firmly. Clone size is stated in some rows and not others, as once, few, many or a class when expanded.

>-|-|TRBJ2-5|TRBV5-4|14
TGTGCCAGCAGCCCGCCGGAGCGGCAAGAGACCCAGTACTTC
CASSPPERQETQYF
>TRBD2|-|TRBJ2-1|TRBV7-2|15
TGTGCCAGCAGTTCCTGGACTAGCGGATACAATGAGCAGTTCTTC
CASSSWTSGYNEQFF
>-|many|TRBJ1-5|TRBV6-1|12
TGTGCCAGCAGGGGATCCGGTCAGCCCCAGCATTTT
CASRGSGQPQHF
>-|-|TRBJ1-2|TRBV10-2|16
TGCGCCAGCAGTGAGTCGTCAGGCCCTCTTAACTATGGCTACACCTTC
CASSESSGPLNYGYTF
>-|few|TRBJ2-7|TRBV7-2|16
TGTGCCAGCAGCCCCTTGTGGACCGGACCCTCCTACGAGCAGTACTTC
CASSPLWTGPSYEQYF
>-|few|TRBJ2-2|TRBV24-1|14
TGTGCCACCAGTGGTTTGCCGAACACCGGGGAGCTGTTTTTT
CATSGLPNTGELFF
>TRBD1|many|TRBJ1-1|TRBV5-1|14
TGCGCCAGCAGCAAGGGACAGTCGAACACTGAAGCTTTCTTT
CASSKGQSNTEAFF
>-|-|TRBJ1-2|TRBV5-1|15
TGCGCCAGCAGCCCGCCGGGACGGAGAGTAGATGGCTACACCTTC
CASSPPGRRVDGYTF
>-|many|TRBJ2-1|TRBV27|14
TGTGCCAGCAGTTTAAAGACAGCATACAATGAGCAGTTCTTC
CASSLKTAYNEQFF
>-|medium-sized|TRBJ2-7|TRBV7-3|15
TGTGCCAGCAGCTTAACGGGTTCCGTTGGGGACGAGCAGTACTTC
CASSLTGSVGDEQYF